Presented here are 27 T cell receptor beta chains from one specimen sequenced in a study of type 1 and type 2 diabetes patients. The PCR template was genomic DNA. A primer set of 30 forward and 13 reverse primers amplified the CDR3. TCRdb used MiXCR to reprocess the multiplex PCR reads, holding one entry per CDR3 protein. The profile shows about 250,000 distinct CDR3 sequences, 47% of them singletons. Specimen: peripheral blood mononuclear cells (PBMCs). These receptors were collected from a man younger than 30 with type 2 diabetes.

There are a few counts of this clonotype. V and J are TRBV15 and TRBJ1-5; D gene ambiguous. CDR1 and CDR2 from the germline V gene are LNHNV and YYDKDF (reference sequence). Between the trimmed V and J ends, which lost 5 bases and 2 bases, there was a span of 13 bases. This CDR3 has 15 residues. The CDR3 region is CATSPQGKGNQPQHF. In DNA, the CDR3 is TGTGCCACCAGCCCTCAAGGGAAAGGCAATCAGCCCCAGCATTTT.

This chain links TRBV18 with TRBJ2-5; TRBD2 might be the D (5 bases). Near its end, the DNA agrees better with TRBJ2-1, so the J call may be wrong. Germline values: CDR1 KGHSH, CDR2 LQKENI. The length of the CDR3 is 14 residues. The CDR3 region is CASSPRSTKYEQFF. The CDR3 region has the DNA TGTGCCAGCTCACCACGATCGACTAAGTATGAGCAGTTCTTC.

V and J are TRBV7-3 and TRBJ1-2; unclear D gene. With 2 bases removed from V and 5 bases from J, the gap between germline ends came to 9 bases. The germline V gene encodes CDR1 SGHTA and CDR2 FQGTGA. This CDR3 region has 13 residues. The CDR3 is CASSLGLLYGYTF. The CDR3 DNA is TGTGCCAGCAGCTTAGGGCTCCTATATGGCTACACCTTC.

The gene calls are TRBV6-5 and TRBJ2-2; tentatively, D is TRBD1 or TRBD2 (5 bases each). Deletions cut 10 bases from V and 0 bases from J, with 15 bases between. CDR3 size: 15 residues. Looked up from germline, CDR1 is MNHEY and CDR2 is SVGAGI. CDR3 protein: CATCRDPSNTGELFF. In DNA form, the CDR3 reads TGTGCCACCTGCCGGGACCCATCGAACACCGGGGAGCTGTTTTTT.

This sequence joins TRBV27 and TRBJ1-1; possibly TRBD1 for D (6 bases). The V gene lost 5 bases and the J gene lost 6 bases, with 19 bases spanning the gap. CDR1 and CDR2 (germline): MNHEY, SMNVEV (reference sequence). The CDR3 has 15 residues. For the CDR3, the DNA is TGTGCCAGCAGTCTAGCGGGGGGGCTAGGGGCTGAAGCTTTCTTT. Its translation is CASSLAGGLGAEAFF.

This clonotype was observed a handful of times. The J gene is TRBJ2-7, the V gene TRBV13; 7 bases line up with TRBD1. CDR1 and CDR2 from the germline V gene are PRHDT and FYEKMQ (reference sequence). This CDR3 has 13 amino acids. V shed 5 bases and J 6 bases; nucleotides not matched to a gene: 7. CDR3 sequence: CASSPLTGFEQYF. The CDR3 nucleotides read TGTGCCAGCAGCCCTCTGACAGGGTTCGAGCAGTACTTC.

This clonotype was counted a few times. The gene calls are TRBV28 and TRBJ1-4; 7 bases are a match to TRBD1. Trimming removed 5 bases from V and 8 bases from J; junction bases left unmatched: 11. Germline values: CDR1 MDHEN, CDR2 SYDVKM. CDR3 size: 15 residues. The chain's CDR3 is CASSPDRASGEKLFF. DNA for the CDR3: TGTGCCAGCAGTCCCGACAGGGCTAGCGGGGAAAAACTGTTTTTT.

This clonotype was seen only a few times. The rearrangement joins TRBV7-8 to TRBJ2-7; perhaps TRBD1 as D (5 bases). CDR1 and CDR2 (germline): SGHVS, FQNEAQ. V was pared by 1 base and J by 3 bases, with 7 bases between. This CDR3 spans 13 amino acids. CDR3 protein: CASSLGQFYEQYF. The CDR3 nucleotides read TGTGCCAGCAGCTTAGGACAGTTCTACGAGCAGTACTTC.

The rearrangement joins TRBV20-1 to TRBJ2-3, with D perhaps TRBD2 (6 bases). The CDR3 is 13 amino acids. CDR1 is DFQATT and CDR2 is SNEGSKA in the germline V gene (reference sequence). Trimming shortened V by 6 bases and J by 2 bases, and 12 bases separated the two germline ends. Here the CDR3 DNA reads TGCAGTGCAGAAGCGGGCGACACAGATACGCAGTATTTT. Protein sequence: CSAEAGDTDTQYF.

This clonotype was seen many times. This rearrangement joins TRBV2 to TRBJ1-6; no clear D gene. V was trimmed by 3 bases and J by 7 bases, leaving 16 bases between them. The CDR3 loop spans 16 amino acids. CDR1 is SNHLY and CDR2 is FYNNEI in the germline V gene. CDR3 residues: CASSDSGHAQNSPLHF. The CDR3 nucleotides are TGTGCCAGCAGTGATTCGGGCCACGCCCAAAATTCACCCCTCCACTTT.

CDR3 bases: TGTGCCAGTAGTATAGATCTGCCGGGTCTGGGCACCGGGGAGCTGTTTTTT. It codes for CASSIDLPGLGTGELFF. This chain links TRBV19 with TRBJ2-2; no clear D. The CDR3 has 17 residues. CDR1 LNHDA and CDR2 SQIVND come from the germline V gene (reference sequence). Trimming shortened V by 0 bases and J by 4 bases, and 15 bases separated the two germline ends.

This sequence joins TRBV27 and TRBJ2-2, with D perhaps matching TRBD2 (5 bases). This CDR3 region has 14 residues. Trimming shortened V by 2 bases and J by 5 bases, and 9 bases separated the two germline ends. The germline CDR1 and CDR2 sequences are MNHEY and SMNVEV (reference sequence). This chain's CDR3 is CASSLGRGTGELFF. In DNA, the CDR3 is TGTGCCAGCAGTTTAGGTCGGGGTACCGGGGAGCTGTTTTTT.

Ten or more counts support this clonotype. This sequence joins TRBV7-2 and TRBJ2-7, with TRBD1 matching 8 bases. After removal of 5 bases from V and 3 bases from J, the junction contained 6 bases not matched to a gene. Germline V CDR1 and CDR2: SGHTA, FQGNSA. The CDR3 has 14 residues. The CDR3 region has the DNA TGTGCCAGCAGCCGCGGACAGGGCGGCTACGAGCAGTACTTC. Its translation is CASSRGQGGYEQYF.

The chain is built from TRBV20-1 and TRBJ2-5; D gene ambiguous. V was clipped by 0 bases and J by 0 bases, with 8 bases between them. Germline loops: CDR1 DFQATT, CDR2 SNEGSKA (reference sequence). The CDR3 runs to 14 residues. CDR3 nucleotides: TGCAGTGCTAGAGACAACGGGTACCAAGAGACCCAGTACTTC. Protein sequence: CSARDNGYQETQYF.

The chain combines TRBV12-3 or TRBV12-4 with TRBJ2-3; 9 bases fit TRBD1. V lost 7 bases and J lost 1; bases outside the gene matches: 9. This CDR3 spans 16 amino acids. The chain's CDR3 is CASNHRGLTGTDTQYF. As DNA, the CDR3 is TGTGCCAGCAATCACAGGGGGCTCACTGGCACAGATACGCAGTATTTT.

Only one count was recorded for this clonotype. V is TRBV4-1 and J is TRBJ1-6, with a tentative D call TRBD1 (6 bases). CDR1 MGHRA and CDR2 YSYEKL come from the germline V gene. The CDR3 length is 17 residues. Trimming removed 2 bases from V and 7 bases from J, with 18 bases in between. The CDR3 DNA sequence: TGCGCCAGCAGCCAAACTCCACAGGGAAGGAAAAATTCACCCCTCCACTTT. It codes for CASSQTPQGRKNSPLHF.

This sequence joins TRBV10-1 and TRBJ2-1; D not resolved. CDR3 length: 15 amino acids. Per the germline V gene, CDR1 is WNHNN and CDR2 is SYGVQD (reference sequence). The V end was cut by 3 bases, the J end by 1 base, with 10 bases between. The CDR3 reads CASSDERRSYNEQFF. CDR3 nucleotides: TGCGCCAGCAGTGATGAGAGGCGATCCTACAATGAGCAGTTCTTC.

This clonotype was found a few times. The chain joins TRBV20-1 to TRBJ2-5; the match to TRBD2 covers 12 bases. Germline CDR1 DFQATT, CDR2 SNEGSKA (reference sequence). This CDR3 is built from 14 residues. J lost 6 bases, V lost 4 bases, and 6 bases had no gene match. CDR3 sequence reads: CSAKASGRDQTQYF. The CDR3 DNA follows: TGCAGTGCTAAAGCTAGCGGGAGGGATCAGACCCAGTACTTC.

This clonotype was recorded a few times. The chain employs TRBV29-1 and TRBJ2-3, with D unclear. Trimming shortened V by 4 bases and J by 0 bases, and 5 bases separated the two germline ends. Germline CDR1 is SQVTM and CDR2 is ANQGSEA. The CDR3 has 12 amino acids. CDR3 sequence: CSVVGSTDTQYF. The DNA of the CDR3 is TGCAGCGTTGTAGGCAGCACAGATACGCAGTATTTT.

This clonotype was seen a single time. The chain carries TRBV19 and TRBJ2-7; D unclear. The V end lost 3 bases, the J end lost 7 bases, and 13 bases lay between the germline ends. Germline CDR1 and CDR2: LNHDA and SQIVND (reference sequence). The CDR3 has 13 amino acids. Here the CDR3 reads CASSIGSAGEQYF. CDR3 DNA: TGTGCCAGTAGTATTGGGTCGGCCGGGGAGCAGTACTTC.

The chain employs TRBV6-5 and TRBJ1-1; the D is unclear. Germline CDR1 is MNHEY and CDR2 is SVGAGI. CDR3 length: 13 residues. V shed 5 bases and J shed 3 bases, with 10 bases lying between them. The CDR3 loop reads CASSGPIDTEAFF. In nucleotides, the CDR3 is TGTGCCAGCAGTGGGCCTATCGACACTGAAGCTTTCTTT.

The rearrangement joins TRBV24-1 to TRBJ2-1; D is tentatively TRBD1 or TRBD2 (5 bases each). Germline values: CDR1 KGHDR, CDR2 SFDVKD. The CDR3 sequence is 13 residues long. V lost 0 bases, J lost 9 bases, and 8 bases lay in between. CDR3 DNA sequence: TGTGCCACCAGTGATTTGGGGGGAGCTGAGCAGTTCTTC. Translating it yields CATSDLGGAEQFF.

This clonotype was seen repeatedly, ten times or more. V usage is TRBV10-3 and J usage is TRBJ2-7; the match to TRBD1 covers 10 bases. Germline V lookup: CDR1 ENHRY, CDR2 SYGVKD. The CDR3 covers 14 residues. Germline trimming cut 10 bases from V and 6 bases from J; bases unmatched to any gene: 12. The CDR3 region has the DNA TGTGCCACCGCCGACCGGGACAGGGGTTCCGAGCAGTACTTC. It yields the protein CATADRDRGSEQYF.

This clonotype has a handful of counts. The J gene is TRBJ2-2, the V gene TRBV19; the D gene could be TRBD1 or TRBD2 (5 bases each). Germline assignment: CDR1 LNHDA and CDR2 SQIVND (reference sequence). V was clipped by 0 bases and J by 5 bases, with 13 bases between them. The CDR3 totals 16 residues. The CDR3 region has the DNA TGTGCCAGTAGTATAGATGTCCCATGGGGGACCGGGGAGCTGTTTTTT. Amino acids: CASSIDVPWGTGELFF. The full variable domain, completed using reference TRBV19 and TRBJ2-2, is DGGITQSPKYLFRKEGQNVTLSCEQNLNHDAMYWYRQDPGQGLRLIYYSQIVNDFQKGDIAEGYSVSREKKESFPLTVTSAQKNPTAFYLCASSIDVPWGTGELFFGEGSRLTVL.

The sample holds many counts of this clonotype. V and J are TRBV2 and TRBJ1-1; TRBD1 matches at 8 bases. The length of the CDR3 is 14 residues. The germline V gene encodes CDR1 SNHLY and CDR2 FYNNEI. V was pared by 7 bases and J by 1 base, with 5 bases of the junction left unmatched. Written as DNA, the CDR3 is TGTGCCAGCACCGTGACAGGGGAGAACACTGAAGCTTTCTTT. It is translated as CASTVTGENTEAFF.

The chain combines TRBV2 with TRBJ1-1; D gene uncertain. Germline CDR1 is SNHLY and CDR2 is FYNNEI. The ends were cut back, 5 bases at V and 1 base at J, with 11 bases in the middle. The CDR3 has 14 residues. The CDR3 spells CASSYEAKNTEAFF. The CDR3 DNA sequence: TGTGCCAGCAGTTACGAGGCCAAGAACACTGAAGCTTTCTTT.

The chain carries TRBV19 and TRBJ2-3; unclear D gene. Germline loops: CDR1 LNHDA, CDR2 SQIVND (reference sequence). The CDR3 runs to 13 residues. V was clipped by 4 bases and J by 2 bases, with 7 bases between them. CDR3 sequence (DNA): TGTGCCAGTAGTACAACTTTCACAGATACGCAGTATTTT. Its protein product is CASSTTFTDTQYF.